Here is one T cell receptor (beta chain) with its context. The CDR3 runs to 16 residues. After removal of 5 bases from V and 4 bases from J, the junction contained 12 bases not matched to a gene. Per the germline V gene, CDR1 is SNHLY and CDR2 is FYNNEI. This entry belongs to a study of technical replicates of blood from a handful of donors. Assay: immunoSEQ multiplex PCR; the TCRdb copy retains only in-frame clones and omits some. The sample includes about 80,000 clones, over 75% of them seen just once. Sequences were obtained from T cells isolated from PBMCs. This TCR was recovered from a human donor in good health. The chain carries TRBV2 and TRBJ1-2; 8 bases are shared with TRBD1. The CDR3 is CASSFSATGVPYGYTF. DNA for the CDR3: TGTGCCAGCAGTTTCTCCGCGACAGGGGTCCCCTATGGCTACACCTTC.